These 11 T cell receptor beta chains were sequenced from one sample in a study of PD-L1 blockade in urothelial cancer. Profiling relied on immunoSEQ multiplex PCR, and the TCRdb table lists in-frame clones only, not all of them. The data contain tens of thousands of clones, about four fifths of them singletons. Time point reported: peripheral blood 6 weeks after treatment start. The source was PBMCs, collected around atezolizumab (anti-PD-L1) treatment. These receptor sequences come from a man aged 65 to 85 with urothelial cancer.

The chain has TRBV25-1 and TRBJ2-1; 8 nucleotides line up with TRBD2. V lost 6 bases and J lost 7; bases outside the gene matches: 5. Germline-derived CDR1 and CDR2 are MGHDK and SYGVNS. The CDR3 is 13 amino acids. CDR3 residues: CASSPGLANEQFF. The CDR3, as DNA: TGTGCCAGCAGCCCCGGACTAGCAAATGAGCAGTTCTTC.

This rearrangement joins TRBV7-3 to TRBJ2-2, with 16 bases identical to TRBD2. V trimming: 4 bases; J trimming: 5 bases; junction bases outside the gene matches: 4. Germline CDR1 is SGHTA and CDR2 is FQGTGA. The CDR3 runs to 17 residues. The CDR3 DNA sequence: TGTGCCAGCAGCTCCACGGGACTAGCGGGAGGGACCGGGGAGCTGTTTTTT. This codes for CASSSTGLAGGTGELFF. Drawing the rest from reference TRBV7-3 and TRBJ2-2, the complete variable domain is GAGVSQTPSNKVTEKGKYVELRCDPISGHTALYWYRQSLGQGPEFLIYFQGTGAADDSGLPNDRFFAVRPEGSVSTLKIQRTERGDSAVYLCASSSTGLAGGTGELFFGEGSRLTVL.

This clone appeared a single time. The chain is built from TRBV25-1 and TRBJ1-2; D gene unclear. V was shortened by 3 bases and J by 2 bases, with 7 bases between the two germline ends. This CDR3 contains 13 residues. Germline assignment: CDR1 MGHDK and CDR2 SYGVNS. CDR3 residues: CASSDTGNYGYTF. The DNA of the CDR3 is TGTGCCAGCAGTGACACCGGGAACTATGGCTACACCTTC.

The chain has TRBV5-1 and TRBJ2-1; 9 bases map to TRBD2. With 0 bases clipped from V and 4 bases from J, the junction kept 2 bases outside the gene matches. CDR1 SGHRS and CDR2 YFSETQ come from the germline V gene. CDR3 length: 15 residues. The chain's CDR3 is CASSLALAGYNEQFF. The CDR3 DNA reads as TGCGCCAGCAGCTTGGCACTAGCGGGTTACAATGAGCAGTTCTTC.

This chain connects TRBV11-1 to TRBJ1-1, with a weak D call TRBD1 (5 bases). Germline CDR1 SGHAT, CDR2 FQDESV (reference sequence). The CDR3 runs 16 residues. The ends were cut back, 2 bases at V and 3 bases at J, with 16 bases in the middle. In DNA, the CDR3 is TGTGCCAGCAGCTTAAGATCAGGGTTCACGTACACTGAAGCTTTCTTT. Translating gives CASSLRSGFTYTEAFF.

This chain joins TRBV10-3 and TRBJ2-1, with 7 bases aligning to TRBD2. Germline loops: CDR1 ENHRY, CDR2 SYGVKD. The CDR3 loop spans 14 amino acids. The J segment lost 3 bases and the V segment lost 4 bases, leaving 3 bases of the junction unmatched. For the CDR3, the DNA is TGTGCCATCAGTGCTAGCGGCCTCTACAATGAGCAGTTCTTC. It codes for CAISASGLYNEQFF.

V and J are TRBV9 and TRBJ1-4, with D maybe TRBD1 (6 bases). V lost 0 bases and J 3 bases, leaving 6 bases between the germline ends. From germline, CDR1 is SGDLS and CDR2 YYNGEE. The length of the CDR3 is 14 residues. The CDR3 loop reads CASSVGTANEKLFF. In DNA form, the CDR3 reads TGTGCCAGCAGCGTAGGGACAGCTAATGAAAAACTGTTTTTT.

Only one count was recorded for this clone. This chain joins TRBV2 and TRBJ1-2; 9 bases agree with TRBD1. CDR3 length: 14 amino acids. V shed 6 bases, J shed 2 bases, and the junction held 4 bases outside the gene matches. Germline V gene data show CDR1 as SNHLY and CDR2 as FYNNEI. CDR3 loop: CASRRTGENYGYTF. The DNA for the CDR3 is TGTGCCAGCAGGAGGACAGGGGAGAACTATGGCTACACCTTC.

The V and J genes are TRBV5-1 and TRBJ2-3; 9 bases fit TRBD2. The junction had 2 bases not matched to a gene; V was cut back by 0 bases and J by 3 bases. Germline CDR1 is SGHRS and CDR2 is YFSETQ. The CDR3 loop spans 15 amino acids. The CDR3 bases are TGCGCCAGCAGCTTGGGTAGCGGGAGTACAGATACGCAGTATTTT. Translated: CASSLGSGSTDTQYF.

CDR3 sequence reads: CASSVGQHLYGYTF. For the CDR3, the DNA is TGCGCCAGCAGCGTTGGACAGCACCTCTATGGCTACACCTTC. This chain uses TRBV5-1 with TRBJ1-2; D perhaps matches TRBD1 (6 bases). This CDR3 contains 14 residues. Trimming took off 4 bases at V and 4 bases at J, with 14 bases between the two ends. Germline V lookup: CDR1 SGHRS, CDR2 YFSETQ.

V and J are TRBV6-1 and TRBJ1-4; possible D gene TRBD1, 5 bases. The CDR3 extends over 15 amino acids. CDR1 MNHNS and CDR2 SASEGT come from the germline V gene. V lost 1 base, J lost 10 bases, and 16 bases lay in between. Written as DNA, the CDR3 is TGTGCCAGCAGTGAAGGGGGGGTCCTAGAAGGAAAACTGTTTTTT. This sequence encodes CASSEGGVLEGKLFF.